The 13 T cell receptor beta chains below were found in one sample sequenced in a study of cytomegalovirus exposure and HLA in healthy donors. Primers for the PCR totalled 60 Vbeta and 13 Jbeta. The method was immunoSEQ multiplex PCR; TCRdb's version includes in-frame clones alone and lacks a portion of them. Counted here are about 120,000 clones, 80% occurring once; the ten biggest clones make up approximately 1.2%. Source material: PBMCs. All receptors derive from a female donor in good health and CMV-seronegative.

This clone was seen once. The chain recombines TRBV5-4 with TRBJ2-1; 9 bases map to TRBD2. The CDR3 totals 16 residues. V shed 1 base and J 10 bases; nucleotides not matched to a gene: 12. Germline V CDR1 and CDR2: SGHNT, YYREEE (reference sequence). The CDR3 DNA follows: TGTGCCAGCAGCTTGTTTATCCAGCGGGAGGTCGGCGAGCAGTTCTTC. Protein product: CASSLFIQREVGEQFF.

The chain is built from TRBV7-9 and TRBJ2-3, with 11 bases matching TRBD2. Germline-derived CDR1 and CDR2 are SEHNR and FQNEAQ (reference sequence). The CDR3 is made up of 15 amino acids. CDR3 residues: CSTTRTSGSTDTQYF. The CDR3 DNA follows: TGTTCCACTACCCGGACTAGCGGGTCCACAGATACGCAGTATTTT.

The chain uses TRBV30 and TRBJ2-1; tentatively, D is TRBD1 (5 bases). Germline loops: CDR1 GTSNPN, CDR2 SVGIG (reference sequence). Trimming cost V 2 bases and J 9 bases, with 20 bases left between them. The CDR3 has 15 residues. CDR3 residues: CAWSPWQGWGGEQFF. The DNA for the CDR3 is TGTGCCTGGAGTCCTTGGCAGGGTTGGGGCGGTGAGCAGTTCTTC.

The rearrangement links TRBV10-3 to TRBJ1-2, with a weak D call TRBD1 (5 bases). Germline-derived CDR1 and CDR2 are ENHRY and SYGVKD. CDR3 length: 14 amino acids. V lost 0 bases, J lost 4 bases, and 9 bases lay in between. The CDR3 here is CAISESGQVYGYTF. As DNA, the CDR3 is TGTGCCATCAGTGAGTCGGGGCAGGTCTATGGCTACACCTTC.

The chain couples TRBV6-5 to TRBJ1-2; tentatively, D is TRBD1 (6 bases). Trimming pared 5 bases from V and 7 bases from J, leaving 17 bases between. The germline CDR1 and CDR2 sequences are MNHEY and SVGAGI. This CDR3 contains 14 residues. The CDR3 bases are TGTGCCAGCAGTGGGGGCTACAGGGTCGGTGGCTACACCTTC. This encodes CASSGGYRVGGYTF.

V usage is TRBV4-1 and J usage is TRBJ1-2; 7 nucleotides align to TRBD1. Unmatched junction bases numbered 7, after V lost 4 bases and J lost 8 bases. Per germline, CDR1 MGHRA and CDR2 YSYEKL. CDR3 length equals 13 residues. The CDR3 reads CASSLGTVGGYTF. The DNA of the CDR3 is TGCGCCAGCAGCCTTGGGACAGTAGGAGGCTACACCTTC.

The chain carries TRBV30 and TRBJ2-6; D uncertain. V lost 0 bases and J lost 4, with 16 bases in between. CDR3 length: 17 residues. The germline V gene has CDR1 GTSNPN and CDR2 SVGIG (reference sequence). The CDR3 sequence: CAWSVSLPWSGANVLTF. CDR3 nucleotide sequence: TGTGCCTGGAGTGTAAGCCTTCCCTGGTCGGGGGCCAACGTCCTGACTTTC.

The gene calls are TRBV5-1 and TRBJ2-5; D remains ambiguous. The CDR3 has 15 amino acids. The ends were cut back, 0 bases at V and 2 bases at J, with 11 bases in the middle. Germline lookup yields CDR1 SGHRS and CDR2 YFSETQ. For the CDR3, the DNA is TGCGCCAGCAGCTTGGGTGCGTTAATTCAAGAGACCCAGTACTTC. Translated: CASSLGALIQETQYF.

The chain carries TRBV11-2 and TRBJ2-7; 10 positions agree with TRBD1. The CDR3 is made up of 18 amino acids. V trimming: 1 base; J trimming: 0 bases; junction bases outside the gene matches: 9. The germline V gene encodes CDR1 SGHAT and CDR2 FQNNGV. CDR3 nucleotide sequence: TGTGCCAGCAGCTTAGGTGGGACCGGGACAGGGGCCTCCTACGAGCAGTACTTC. It specifies CASSLGGTGTGASYEQYF.

The rearrangement uses TRBV7-9 and TRBJ2-7; D might be TRBD1 (5 bases). The germline V gene has CDR1 SEHNR and CDR2 FQNEAQ (reference sequence). There are 17 residues in the CDR3. V lost 4 bases, J lost 2 bases, and 21 bases lay in between. The CDR3 protein is CASSSSWIDSRTYEQYF. The DNA of the CDR3 is TGTGCCAGCAGCTCGTCGTGGATCGACAGCCGAACCTACGAGCAGTACTTC.

The rearrangement joins TRBV10-2 to TRBJ1-2, with D possibly TRBD1 on 6 matching bases. This CDR3 is 13 amino acids long. V lost 8 bases, J lost 0 bases, and 10 bases lay in between. Germline CDR1 and CDR2: WSHSY and SAAADI. CDR3 bases: TGCGCCAGCCAGGGACACTCTAACTATGGCTACACCTTC. Translating it yields CASQGHSNYGYTF.

This clone turned up a few times. The chain links TRBV5-6 to TRBJ2-5; TRBD2 agrees at 8 bases. Losses at the gene ends were 0 bases for V and 5 bases for J; bases not matched to a gene: 3. Germline loops: CDR1 SGHDT, CDR2 YYEEEE. The CDR3 has 14 residues. The CDR3 loop reads CASSLVGGGETQYF. The CDR3 coding sequence is TGTGCCAGCAGCTTGGTCGGCGGGGGGGAGACCCAGTACTTC.

This clone was recorded only once. The chain has TRBV18 and TRBJ2-7; D is possibly TRBD1 (6 bases). Trimming stripped 3 bases from V and 5 bases from J, with 14 bases between. Looked up from germline, CDR1 is KGHSH and CDR2 is LQKENI. CDR3 length: 14 residues. CDR3 amino acids: CASSPGHRRDEQYF. DNA of the CDR3: TGTGCCAGCTCACCGGGACACCGAAGGGACGAGCAGTACTTC.